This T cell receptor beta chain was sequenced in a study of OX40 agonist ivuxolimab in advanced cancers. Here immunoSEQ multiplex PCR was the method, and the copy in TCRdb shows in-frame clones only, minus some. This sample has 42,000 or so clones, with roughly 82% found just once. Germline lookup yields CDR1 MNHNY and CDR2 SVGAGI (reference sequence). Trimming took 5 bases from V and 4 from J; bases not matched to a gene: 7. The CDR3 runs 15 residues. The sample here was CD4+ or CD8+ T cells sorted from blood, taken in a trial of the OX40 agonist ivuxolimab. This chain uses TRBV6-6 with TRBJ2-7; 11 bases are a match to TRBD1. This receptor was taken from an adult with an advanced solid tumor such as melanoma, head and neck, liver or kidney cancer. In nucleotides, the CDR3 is TGTGCCAGCAGTCCAATCCGGGACAGGGGGTACGAGCAGTACTTC. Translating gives CASSPIRDRGYEQYF.